A selection of T cell receptor beta chains follows, all from one sample in a study of cytomegalovirus exposure and HLA in healthy donors. The method was immunoSEQ multiplex PCR; TCRdb's version includes in-frame clones alone and lacks a portion of them. Of some 110,000 clones in the sample, roughly four fifths are singletons; the top ten hold approximately 13%. Sequenced: PBMCs. The receptor source for this set is a woman in her sixties or seventies in good health and CMV-seropositive. Each CDR3 is given with its conserved first and last residue. The D gene is left open where the match is weak.

v_call,j_call,d_call,cdr3_aa
TRBV6-1,TRBJ2-1,.,CASRLGGADEQFF
TRBV7-9,TRBJ2-5,TRBD2,CASSSPPRREREGQETQYF
TRBV27,TRBJ1-2,.,CASSLWGGYGYTF
TRBV27,TRBJ1-2,.,CASSPTGYGYTF
TRBV18,TRBJ2-1,TRBD2,CASSPPGGNEQFF
TRBV5-4,TRBJ1-2,TRBD1,CASSLMGQGTLNYGYTF
TRBV7-8,TRBJ1-5,.,CASSLTAISNQPQHF
TRBV7-2,TRBJ2-1,TRBD2,CASSLNGLALDEQFF
TRBV27,TRBJ1-1,.,CASSFPRHPLRGEVDLTEAFF
TRBV11-3,TRBJ2-5,TRBD1,CASSEGTGQETQYF
TRBV7-9,TRBJ1-1,.,CASSLFGGAGTEAFF
TRBV19,TRBJ1-4,.,CASSINGATNEKLFF
TRBV14,TRBJ1-2,.,CASSQGQNYGYTF
TRBV7-2,TRBJ2-7,.,CASSDRIGYEQYF
TRBV6-6,TRBJ1-3,.,CASSTPSSGNTIYF
TRBV5-5,TRBJ2-7,TRBD1,CASSSFRGPYEQYF
TRBV28,TRBJ1-5,.,CASAGIQPQHF
TRBV5-6,TRBJ2-7,.,CASSLGAGEWQYF
TRBV7-2,TRBJ1-4,TRBD1,CASSRTGANEKLFF
TRBV7-9,TRBJ2-7,.,CASSLALEDYEQYF
TRBV4-1,TRBJ2-1,.,CASSSVGTGDYNEQFF
TRBV27,TRBJ1-2,TRBD1,CASSFTWTGQGGYTF
TRBV19,TRBJ1-5,TRBD1,CASSIFGQGINQPQHF
TRBV19,TRBJ2-1,.,CASSPRTPNNEQFF
TRBV4-1,TRBJ1-3,.,CASSQVTGLGNTIYF
TRBV6-5,TRBJ2-1,TRBD1,CASSPFRGEQFF
TRBV5-5,TRBJ1-3,.,CASSRAQGLTGNTIYF
TRBV5-4,TRBJ2-5,.,CASSYGGGGEETQYF
TRBV27,TRBJ2-7,.,CASSFSRALTYEQYF
TRBV19,TRBJ1-1,.,CASSGGKNTEAFF
TRBV6-1,TRBJ1-4,.,CASSVGQKNEKLFF
TRBV6-1,TRBJ1-3,.,CASSEDRSGNTIYF
TRBV4-3,TRBJ2-7,TRBD1,CASSQRTGAYEQYF
TRBV7-2,TRBJ2-3,TRBD1,CASSSRTGTDTQYF
TRBV30,TRBJ1-6,.,CAWSVRGAPLHF
TRBV11-2,TRBJ1-6,.,CASSTGQGRGSPLHF
TRBV20-1,TRBJ1-2,.,CSATSYGYTF
TRBV16,TRBJ1-1,.,CASSQSGAGWRVAFF
TRBV19,TRBJ1-5,TRBD1,CASSISGGVYQPQHF
TRBV30,TRBJ2-1,TRBD2,CAWNTAGGYNEQFF
TRBV6-1,TRBJ2-1,.,CASRLGGTGYNEQFF
TRBV19,TRBJ1-2,.,CASSLGGSQANYGYTF
TRBV30,TRBJ1-2,.,CAWWGTGTGIHTF
TRBV19,TRBJ1-2,.,CASSIAQGAPYGYTF
TRBV29-1,TRBJ2-7,.,CSVVGWEFEQYF
TRBV6-5,TRBJ1-2,TRBD1,CASSMTGAGGYTF
TRBV19,TRBJ1-5,TRBD1,CASSIPSWGQGGDQPQHF
TRBV5-1,TRBJ1-3,.,CASSPSLTGPSSGNTIYF
TRBV7-9,TRBJ2-3,.,CASSPSGLTDTQYF
TRBV5-5,TRBJ1-1,TRBD1,CASSLVGQGQTEAFF
TRBV27,TRBJ1-5,.,CASRPTGGRPQHF
TRBV9,TRBJ2-3,TRBD1,CASSVAEGAPLDTQYF
TRBV6-6,TRBJ1-4,.,CASSYSIQGREKLFF
TRBV7-3,TRBJ2-1,.,CASSLRRGGNNEQFF
TRBV7-2,.,TRBD2,CASSWVASGSEQYF